A single sample is the source of the 5 T cell receptor beta chains below, sequenced in a study of control samples from healthy donors and cancer patients. Sequenced by immunoSEQ multiplex PCR; TCRdb stores in-frame clones only, minus some. The sample carries over 150,000 clones, approximately 96% recorded once. The sample taken for sequencing was blood. The receptors come from a woman in her 30s in good health.

The rearrangement joins TRBV5-4 to TRBJ2-1; TRBD2 matches at 8 bases. The germline gives CDR1 SGHNT, CDR2 YYREEE (reference sequence). The CDR3 has 15 amino acids. With V trimmed by 5 bases and J by 5 bases, 9 bases remained unmatched. In DNA, the CDR3 is TGTGCCAGCAGATTAGCGGGAAGTACTAACAATGAGCAGTTCTTC. Amino acid sequence: CASRLAGSTNNEQFF.

The rearrangement joins TRBV4-2 to TRBJ1-3, with D possibly being TRBD1 (6 bases). Trimming shortened V by 1 base and J by 0 bases, and 7 bases separated the two germline ends. The CDR3 covers 15 residues. Germline V gene sequence: CDR1 LGHNA, CDR2 YNFKEQ. CDR3 sequence: CASSQGTASGNTIYF. As DNA, the CDR3 is TGTGCCAGCAGCCAAGGGACAGCCTCTGGAAACACCATATATTTT.

The gene calls are TRBV11-3 and TRBJ2-1, with D hard to call. There are 14 residues in the CDR3. CDR1 is SGHNT, CDR2 YENEEA, per germline. V gave up 5 bases and J gave up 3 bases, with 11 bases separating them. The CDR3 reads CASSTDTNYNEQFF. The CDR3 DNA reads TGTGCCAGCAGCACTGACACTAACTACAATGAGCAGTTCTTC.

The CDR3: CASSPGGGDNQPQHF. In DNA, the CDR3 is TGTGCCAGCAGCCCCGGGGGGGGTGACAATCAGCCCCAGCATTTT. The V and J genes are TRBV7-8 and TRBJ1-5, with a tentative D call TRBD1 (5 bases). This CDR3 is built from 15 residues. Germline assignment: CDR1 SGHVS and CDR2 FQNEAQ. V was cut by 5 bases and J by 3 bases, with 14 bases left in between. Using reference TRBV7-8 and TRBJ1-5 for the parts outside the CDR3, the full variable domain is GAGVSQSPRYKVAKRGQDVALRCDPISGHVSLFWYQQALGQGPEFLTYFQNEAQLDKSGLPSDRFFAERPEGSVSTLKIQRTQQEDSAVYLCASSPGGGDNQPQHFGDGTRLSIL.

The V call is TRBV4-1, the J call TRBJ1-2; D possibly corresponds to TRBD1 (6 bases). The germline V and J ends were trimmed by 2 bases and 0 bases, with 16 bases remaining between them. CDR1 and CDR2 from the germline V gene are MGHRA and YSYEKL. The CDR3 has 17 amino acids. CDR3 coding DNA: TGCGCCAGCAGCCAAAGGGCCGGGACACTCTCTAACTATGGCTACACCTTC. This codes for CASSQRAGTLSNYGYTF.